This paragraph reports one TCR beta chain. The antigen is undetermined. The source of the sample is a study of OX40 agonist ivuxolimab in advanced cancers. Overall study context: The drug used for patients, ivuxolimab, was an agonistic anti-OX40 (CD134) antibody. Regarding the study as a whole: The study found that CD8+ T cells averaged more expanded clones than CD4+. At doses 0.1 to 3.0 mg/kg, CD4+ and CD8+ clones expanded.

Method: immunoSEQ multiplex PCR; TCRdb's copy keeps in-frame clones and lacks some. Of 35,000 to 40,000 clones in the sample, roughly 87% were seen once. The CDR3 runs 11 residues. The V gene's germline CDR1 is DFQATT and CDR2 SNEGSKA (reference sequence). Between the trimmed V and J ends, which lost 3 bases and 5 bases, there was a span of 5 bases. Autoimmune disease history or systemic immunosuppression barred patients. This TCR came from an adult with an advanced solid tumor such as melanoma, head and neck, liver or kidney cancer. This sample comprised CD4+ or CD8+ T cells sorted from blood, obtained in a trial of the OX40 agonist ivuxolimab. The genes are TRBV20-1 and TRBJ2-1; D is uncertain. CDR3: CSARSDNEQFF. CDR3 coding DNA: TGCAGTGCTAGGTCAGACAATGAGCAGTTCTTC.